A selection of T cell receptor beta chains follows, all from one sample in a study of blood T cell repertoires in COVID-19. Assay used: immunoSEQ multiplex PCR; TCRdb lists only in-frame clones, some missing. The data hold 220,000 or so clones, with roughly 84% observed a single time. Sample: PBMCs or T cells enriched from blood (not recorded which). The receptor source for this set is a woman aged 35 to 49 who had recovered from COVID-19. CDR3s include the opening cysteine and the closing phenylalanine or tryptophan.

TRBV6-5	CASSVGGNQPQHF
TRBV9	CASSVAENEQFF
TRBV23-1	CASSQSRDTCNQPQHF
TRBV28	CASSLWHRGSNTEAFF
TRBV11-3	CASSYGTGLATNEKLFF
TRBV27	CASKRTATEQYF
TRBV11-2	CASTHGLAGGPSSYNEQFF
TRBV28	CASSPAPDRAYGYTF
TRBV10-2	CASSVAGETQYF
TRBV27	CASSLLAGGPWHTGELFF
TRBV5-1	CASSLVQGSAEAFF
TRBV4-2	CASSQESGSSYEQYF
TRBV3-1/TRBV3-2	CASSPSLAGGSYEQYF
TRBV27	CASSLSGARSPLHF
TRBV6-5	CASSYGTGVSPLHF
TRBV7-2	CAKTGLNYGYTF
TRBV5-8	CASSLAIGAGTYNEQFF
TRBV5-1	CASSLGGTAHQPQHF
TRBV7-2	CASSQRQGVFGNTIYF
TRBV19	CASSVRSEKLFF
TRBV7-8	CASTRLAGSTDTQYF
TRBV6-1	CASSEGWWTGGEKLFF
TRBV3-1/TRBV3-2	CASSLQGNTEAFF
TRBV5-5	CASSLISGLAGEQFF
TRBV5-8	CASSGRDRARNEQFF
TRBV10-3	CAIAQGTGQGPLEQYF
TRBV20-1	CSASEITSGSYEQYF
TRBV30	CAWSKTGVYEQYF
TRBV24-1	CATSSTKTGPSYEQYF
TRBV11-2	CASSPARGPADSNQPQHF
TRBV7-9	CASSLEAVFNYGYTF
TRBV11-1	CASSNSGTGFDEQYF
TRBV5-1	CASFTGTTYNEQFF
TRBV7-8	CASSFLASQETQYF
TRBV7-9	CASSFWTIQETQYF
TRBV10-3	CAISESNGDTEAFF